This TCR beta chain was identified in a study of blood T cell repertoires in COVID-19. In the study overall: Acute and convalescent COVID-19 specimens originated in the United States, Italy and Spain. T cells, B-cell-depleted T cells, or PBMCs provided the cDNA or gDNA that served as material.

Assay used: immunoSEQ multiplex PCR; TCRdb lists only in-frame clones, some missing. Of about 190,000 clones listed, just under 80% are singletons. This clone showed up just once. V trimming: 1 base; J trimming: 10 bases; junction bases outside the gene matches: 4. The CDR3 is 13 amino acids. Germline V gives CDR1 SEHNR, CDR2 FQNEAQ (reference sequence). V and J are TRBV7-9 and TRBJ2-1; 7 nucleotides match TRBD2. The TCR was taken from a woman aged 80 or over with active or convalescent COVID-19. What was sequenced was peripheral blood. Here the CDR3 DNA reads TGTGCCAGCAGCTTAGAATCGGGACTAGAGCAGTTCTTC. This encodes CASSLESGLEQFF.